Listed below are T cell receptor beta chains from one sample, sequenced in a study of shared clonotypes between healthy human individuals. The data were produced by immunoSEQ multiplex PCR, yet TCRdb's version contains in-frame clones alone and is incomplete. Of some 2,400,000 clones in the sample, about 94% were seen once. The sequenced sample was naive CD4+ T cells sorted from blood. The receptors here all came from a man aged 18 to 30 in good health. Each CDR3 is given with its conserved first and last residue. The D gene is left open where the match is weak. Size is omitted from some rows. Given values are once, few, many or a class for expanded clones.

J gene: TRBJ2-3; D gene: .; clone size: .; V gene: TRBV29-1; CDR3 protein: CSVEKGYGTDTQYF; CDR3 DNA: TGCAGCGTTGAAAAAGGTTATGGCACAGATACGCAGTATTTT
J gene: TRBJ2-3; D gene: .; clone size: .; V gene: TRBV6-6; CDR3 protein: CASSYSMLNTQYF; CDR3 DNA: TGTGCCAGCAGTTACTCGATGCTGAATACGCAGTATTTT
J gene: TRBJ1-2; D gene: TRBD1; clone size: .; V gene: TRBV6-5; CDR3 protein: CASRINPGQGAFYTF; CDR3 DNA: TGTGCCAGCAGAATAAACCCGGGACAGGGGGCTTTCTACACCTTC
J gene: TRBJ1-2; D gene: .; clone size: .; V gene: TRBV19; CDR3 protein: CASTQGGSANYGYTF; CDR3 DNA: TGTGCCAGTACCCAGGGAGGTTCGGCTAACTATGGCTACACCTTC
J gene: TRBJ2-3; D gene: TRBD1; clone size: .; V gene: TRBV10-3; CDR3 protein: CAISLGQGATDTQYF; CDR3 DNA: TGTGCCATCAGTCTTGGACAGGGTGCCACAGATACGCAGTATTTT
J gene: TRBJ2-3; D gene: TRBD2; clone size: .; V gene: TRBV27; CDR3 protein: CASSPAGGPDF; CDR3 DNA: TGTGCCAGCAGCCCCGCGGGGGGCCCTGATTTT
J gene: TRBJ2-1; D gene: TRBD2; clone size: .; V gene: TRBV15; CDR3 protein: CATSTGGLAYYNEQFF; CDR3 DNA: TGTGCCACCAGCACGGGAGGACTAGCGTATTACAATGAGCAGTTCTTC
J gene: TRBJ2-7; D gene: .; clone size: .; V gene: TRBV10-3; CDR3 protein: CAIREGQGVDEQYF; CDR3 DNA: TGTGCCATCAGGGAGGGGCAGGGGGTTGACGAGCAGTACTTC
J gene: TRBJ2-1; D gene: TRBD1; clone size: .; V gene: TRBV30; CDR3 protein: CAWSAPTGATYNEQFF; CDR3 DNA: TGTGCCTGGAGTGCCCCGACAGGGGCCACCTACAATGAGCAGTTCTTC
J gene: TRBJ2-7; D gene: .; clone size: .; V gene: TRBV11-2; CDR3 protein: CASSLGFVGAFEQYF; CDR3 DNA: TGTGCCAGCAGCTTAGGGTTCGTAGGGGCGTTCGAGCAGTACTTC
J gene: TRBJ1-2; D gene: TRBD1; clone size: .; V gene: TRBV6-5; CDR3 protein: CATQQGRNGYTF; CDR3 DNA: TGTGCCACGCAACAGGGGAGGAATGGCTACACCTTC
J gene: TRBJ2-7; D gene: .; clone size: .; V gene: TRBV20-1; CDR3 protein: CSASSHEQYF; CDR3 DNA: TGCAGTGCTAGTAGCCACGAGCAGTACTTC
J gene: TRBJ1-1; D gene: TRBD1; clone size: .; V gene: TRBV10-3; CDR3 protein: CAISESAGGRYTEAFF; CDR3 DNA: TGTGCCATCAGTGAGTCCGCAGGGGGGCGGTACACTGAAGCTTTCTTT
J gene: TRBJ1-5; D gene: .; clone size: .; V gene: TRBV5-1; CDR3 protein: CASSVGGAGQPQHF; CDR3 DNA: TGCGCCTCATCTGTTGGGGGCGCGGGGCAGCCCCAGCATTTT
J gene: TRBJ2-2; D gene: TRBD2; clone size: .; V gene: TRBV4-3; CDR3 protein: CASSQVVAGAVGELFF; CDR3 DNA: TGCGCCAGCAGCCAAGTAGTAGCGGGAGCGGTCGGGGAGCTGTTTTTT
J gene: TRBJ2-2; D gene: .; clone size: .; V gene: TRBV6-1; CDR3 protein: CASSALAGAGELFF; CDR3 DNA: TGTGCCAGCAGTGCCCTCGCTGGGGCCGGGGAGCTGTTTTTT
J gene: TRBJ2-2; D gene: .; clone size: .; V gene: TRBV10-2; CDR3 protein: CAGLPSAPTGELFF; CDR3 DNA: TGCGCCGGCCTCCCTAGCGCGCCCACCGGGGAGCTGTTTTTT
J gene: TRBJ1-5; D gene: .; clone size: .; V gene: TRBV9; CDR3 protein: CASSPPGDSNQPQHF; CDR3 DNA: TGTGCCAGCAGTCCACCCGGGGATAGCAATCAGCCCCAGCATTTT
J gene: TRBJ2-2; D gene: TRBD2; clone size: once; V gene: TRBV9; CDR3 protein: CASARTSGSPSTGELFF; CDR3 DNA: TGTGCCAGCGCACGGACTAGCGGGAGCCCCAGCACCGGGGAGCTGTTTTTT
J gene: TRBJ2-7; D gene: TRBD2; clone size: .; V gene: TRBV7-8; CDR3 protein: CASSPLTSANSYEQYF; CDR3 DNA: TGTGCCAGCAGCCCCCTGACTAGCGCGAACTCCTACGAGCAGTACTTC
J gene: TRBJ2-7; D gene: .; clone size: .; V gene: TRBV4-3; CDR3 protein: CASSQEPGPYEQYF; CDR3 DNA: TGCGCCAGCAGCCAAGAGCCAGGGCCCTACGAGCAGTACTTC
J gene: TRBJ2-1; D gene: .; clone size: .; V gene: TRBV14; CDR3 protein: CASSQVTGSYNEQFF; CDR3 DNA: TGTGCCAGCAGCCAAGTGACAGGCTCCTACAATGAGCAGTTCTTC
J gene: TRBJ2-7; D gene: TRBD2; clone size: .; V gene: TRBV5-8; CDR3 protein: CASSSTGTTQNEQYF; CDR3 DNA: TGTGCCAGCAGTTCAACCGGGACTACTCAGAACGAGCAGTACTTC
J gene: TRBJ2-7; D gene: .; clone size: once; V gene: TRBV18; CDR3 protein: CASSPGDSVEEQYF; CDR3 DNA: TGTGCCAGCTCACCGGGTGACAGCGTAGAGGAGCAGTACTTC
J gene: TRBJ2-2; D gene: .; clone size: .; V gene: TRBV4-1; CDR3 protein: CASSQEVSTNTGELFF; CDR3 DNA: TGCGCCAGCAGCCAAGAGGTCAGCACTAACACCGGGGAGCTGTTTTTT
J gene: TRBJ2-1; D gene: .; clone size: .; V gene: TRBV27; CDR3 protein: CASSLDVQGRNEQFF; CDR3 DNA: TGTGCCAGCAGTTTAGACGTGCAGGGACGCAATGAGCAGTTCTTC
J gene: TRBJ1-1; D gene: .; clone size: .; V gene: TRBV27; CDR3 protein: CASSFNANTEAFF; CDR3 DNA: TGTGCCAGCAGTTTCAACGCGAACACTGAAGCTTTCTTT
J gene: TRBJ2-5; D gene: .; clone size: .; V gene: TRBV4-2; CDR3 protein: CASSQEALQETQYF; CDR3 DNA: TGTGCCAGCAGCCAAGAGGCCTTACAAGAGACCCAGTACTTC
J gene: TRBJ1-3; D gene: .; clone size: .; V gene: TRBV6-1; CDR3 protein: CASSAEFGAGNTIYF; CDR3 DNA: TGTGCCAGCAGTGCAGAGTTTGGGGCCGGAAACACCATATATTTT
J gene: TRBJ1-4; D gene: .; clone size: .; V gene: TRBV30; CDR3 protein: CAWRPVAVEKLFF; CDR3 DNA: TGTGCCTGGAGGCCGGTGGCAGTAGAAAAACTGTTTTTT
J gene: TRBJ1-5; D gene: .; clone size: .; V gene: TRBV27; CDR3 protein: CASSSYQGNQPQHF; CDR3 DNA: TGTGCCAGCAGTTCCTACCAGGGAAATCAGCCCCAGCATTTT
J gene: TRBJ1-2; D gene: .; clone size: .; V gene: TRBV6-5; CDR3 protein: CASSPAWGSNYGYTF; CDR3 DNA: TGTGCCAGCAGTCCGGCCTGGGGGAGCAACTATGGCTACACCTTC
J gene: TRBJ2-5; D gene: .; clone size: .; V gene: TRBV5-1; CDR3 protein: CASSLGAGETQYF; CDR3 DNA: TGCGCCAGCAGCCTGGGGGCGGGTGAGACCCAGTACTTC
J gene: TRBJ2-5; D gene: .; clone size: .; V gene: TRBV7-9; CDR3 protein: CASSLDRAEETQYF; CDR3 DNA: TGTGCCAGCAGCTTAGACAGGGCCGAAGAGACCCAGTACTTC
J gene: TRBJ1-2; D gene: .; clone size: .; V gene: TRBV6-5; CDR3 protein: CASSAGGYGYTF; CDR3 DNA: TGTGCCAGCAGTGCCGGGGGCTATGGCTACACCTTC
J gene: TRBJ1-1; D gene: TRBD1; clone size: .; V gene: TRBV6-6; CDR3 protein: CASSPGTVNRVAFF; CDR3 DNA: TGTGCCAGCAGCCCCGGGACAGTCAATAGGGTAGCTTTCTTT
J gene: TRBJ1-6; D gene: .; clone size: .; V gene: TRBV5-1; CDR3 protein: CASSLGPGTHNSPLHF; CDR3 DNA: TGCGCCAGCAGCTTGGGTCCAGGGACTCATAATTCACCCCTCCACTTT
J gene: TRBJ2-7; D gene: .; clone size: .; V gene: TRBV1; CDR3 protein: CTSSQDIGAGGYEQYF; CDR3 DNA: TGCACCAGCAGCCAAGATATCGGGGCAGGGGGCTACGAGCAGTACTTC
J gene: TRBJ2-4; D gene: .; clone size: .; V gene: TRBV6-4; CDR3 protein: CASSDHDREANIQYF; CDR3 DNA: TGTGCCAGCAGTGACCACGACAGGGAGGCAAACATTCAGTACTTC
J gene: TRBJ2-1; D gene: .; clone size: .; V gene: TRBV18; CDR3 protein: CASSPRGGGYNEQFF; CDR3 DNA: TGTGCCAGCTCACCAAGAGGGGGTGGTTACAATGAGCAGTTCTTC
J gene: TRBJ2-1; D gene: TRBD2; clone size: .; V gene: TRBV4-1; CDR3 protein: CASSQDPSGNYNEQFF; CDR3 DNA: TGCGCCAGCAGCCAAGATCCTAGCGGGAACTACAATGAGCAGTTCTTC
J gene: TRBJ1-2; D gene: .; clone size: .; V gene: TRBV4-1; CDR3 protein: CASSQDLGGYYGYTF; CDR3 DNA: TGCGCCAGCAGCCAAGATCTGGGGGGGTACTATGGCTACACCTTC
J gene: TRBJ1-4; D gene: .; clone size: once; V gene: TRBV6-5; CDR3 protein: CASSWDGREELFF; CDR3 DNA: TGTGCCAGCAGTTGGGACGGACGTGAGGAACTGTTTTTT
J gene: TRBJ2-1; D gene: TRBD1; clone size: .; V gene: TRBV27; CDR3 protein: CASSFAGQVSSYNEQFF; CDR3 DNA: TGTGCCAGCAGTTTTGCGGGACAGGTTAGCTCCTACAATGAGCAGTTCTTC
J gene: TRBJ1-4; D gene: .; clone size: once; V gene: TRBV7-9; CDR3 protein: CASSTGSGNEKLFF; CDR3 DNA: TGTGCCAGCAGTACAGGGTCCGGAAATGAAAAACTGTTTTTT
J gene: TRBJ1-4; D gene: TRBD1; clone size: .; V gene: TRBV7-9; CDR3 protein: CASSPTGQGNEKLFF; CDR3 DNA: TGTGCCAGCAGCCCGACGGGACAGGGTAATGAAAAACTGTTTTTT
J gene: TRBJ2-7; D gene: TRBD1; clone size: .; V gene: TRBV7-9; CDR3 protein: CASSDSKGAEQYF; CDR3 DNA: TGTGCCAGCAGCGATTCCAAGGGGGCCGAGCAGTACTTC
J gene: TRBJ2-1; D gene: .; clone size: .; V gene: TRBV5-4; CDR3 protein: CATRPIADPSYNEQFF; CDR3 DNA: TGTGCCACCAGACCCATAGCGGACCCCTCCTACAATGAGCAGTTCTTC
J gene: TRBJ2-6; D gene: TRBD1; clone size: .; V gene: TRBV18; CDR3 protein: CASSFGQGRLGGANVLTF; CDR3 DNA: TGTGCCAGCTCATTCGGACAGGGGAGGTTAGGTGGGGCCAACGTCCTGACTTTC
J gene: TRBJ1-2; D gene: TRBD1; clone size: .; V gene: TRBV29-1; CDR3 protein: CSVESPGGLIYGYTF; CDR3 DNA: TGCAGCGTTGAATCCCCAGGGGGCTTGATCTATGGCTACACCTTC
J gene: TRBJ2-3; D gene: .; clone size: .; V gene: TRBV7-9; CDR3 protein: CASSLDSVIDTQYF; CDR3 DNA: TGTGCCAGCAGCTTAGACAGCGTTATAGATACGCAGTATTTT
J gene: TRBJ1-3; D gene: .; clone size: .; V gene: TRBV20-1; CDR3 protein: CSAREGNTIYF; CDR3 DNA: TGCAGTGCTAGAGAGGGAAACACCATATATTTT
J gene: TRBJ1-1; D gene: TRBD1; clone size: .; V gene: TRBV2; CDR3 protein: CASRPGTGPPEAFF; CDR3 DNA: TGTGCCAGCAGACCCGGGACAGGGCCGCCTGAAGCTTTCTTT
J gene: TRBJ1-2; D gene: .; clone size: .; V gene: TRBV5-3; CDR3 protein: CARSDSDGGYTF; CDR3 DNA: TGTGCCAGAAGCGACTCGGACGGGGGCTACACCTTC
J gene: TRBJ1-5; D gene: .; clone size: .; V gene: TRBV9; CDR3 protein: CASSAGPSNQPQHF; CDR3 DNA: TGTGCCAGCAGCGCGGGACCTTCCAATCAGCCCCAGCATTTT